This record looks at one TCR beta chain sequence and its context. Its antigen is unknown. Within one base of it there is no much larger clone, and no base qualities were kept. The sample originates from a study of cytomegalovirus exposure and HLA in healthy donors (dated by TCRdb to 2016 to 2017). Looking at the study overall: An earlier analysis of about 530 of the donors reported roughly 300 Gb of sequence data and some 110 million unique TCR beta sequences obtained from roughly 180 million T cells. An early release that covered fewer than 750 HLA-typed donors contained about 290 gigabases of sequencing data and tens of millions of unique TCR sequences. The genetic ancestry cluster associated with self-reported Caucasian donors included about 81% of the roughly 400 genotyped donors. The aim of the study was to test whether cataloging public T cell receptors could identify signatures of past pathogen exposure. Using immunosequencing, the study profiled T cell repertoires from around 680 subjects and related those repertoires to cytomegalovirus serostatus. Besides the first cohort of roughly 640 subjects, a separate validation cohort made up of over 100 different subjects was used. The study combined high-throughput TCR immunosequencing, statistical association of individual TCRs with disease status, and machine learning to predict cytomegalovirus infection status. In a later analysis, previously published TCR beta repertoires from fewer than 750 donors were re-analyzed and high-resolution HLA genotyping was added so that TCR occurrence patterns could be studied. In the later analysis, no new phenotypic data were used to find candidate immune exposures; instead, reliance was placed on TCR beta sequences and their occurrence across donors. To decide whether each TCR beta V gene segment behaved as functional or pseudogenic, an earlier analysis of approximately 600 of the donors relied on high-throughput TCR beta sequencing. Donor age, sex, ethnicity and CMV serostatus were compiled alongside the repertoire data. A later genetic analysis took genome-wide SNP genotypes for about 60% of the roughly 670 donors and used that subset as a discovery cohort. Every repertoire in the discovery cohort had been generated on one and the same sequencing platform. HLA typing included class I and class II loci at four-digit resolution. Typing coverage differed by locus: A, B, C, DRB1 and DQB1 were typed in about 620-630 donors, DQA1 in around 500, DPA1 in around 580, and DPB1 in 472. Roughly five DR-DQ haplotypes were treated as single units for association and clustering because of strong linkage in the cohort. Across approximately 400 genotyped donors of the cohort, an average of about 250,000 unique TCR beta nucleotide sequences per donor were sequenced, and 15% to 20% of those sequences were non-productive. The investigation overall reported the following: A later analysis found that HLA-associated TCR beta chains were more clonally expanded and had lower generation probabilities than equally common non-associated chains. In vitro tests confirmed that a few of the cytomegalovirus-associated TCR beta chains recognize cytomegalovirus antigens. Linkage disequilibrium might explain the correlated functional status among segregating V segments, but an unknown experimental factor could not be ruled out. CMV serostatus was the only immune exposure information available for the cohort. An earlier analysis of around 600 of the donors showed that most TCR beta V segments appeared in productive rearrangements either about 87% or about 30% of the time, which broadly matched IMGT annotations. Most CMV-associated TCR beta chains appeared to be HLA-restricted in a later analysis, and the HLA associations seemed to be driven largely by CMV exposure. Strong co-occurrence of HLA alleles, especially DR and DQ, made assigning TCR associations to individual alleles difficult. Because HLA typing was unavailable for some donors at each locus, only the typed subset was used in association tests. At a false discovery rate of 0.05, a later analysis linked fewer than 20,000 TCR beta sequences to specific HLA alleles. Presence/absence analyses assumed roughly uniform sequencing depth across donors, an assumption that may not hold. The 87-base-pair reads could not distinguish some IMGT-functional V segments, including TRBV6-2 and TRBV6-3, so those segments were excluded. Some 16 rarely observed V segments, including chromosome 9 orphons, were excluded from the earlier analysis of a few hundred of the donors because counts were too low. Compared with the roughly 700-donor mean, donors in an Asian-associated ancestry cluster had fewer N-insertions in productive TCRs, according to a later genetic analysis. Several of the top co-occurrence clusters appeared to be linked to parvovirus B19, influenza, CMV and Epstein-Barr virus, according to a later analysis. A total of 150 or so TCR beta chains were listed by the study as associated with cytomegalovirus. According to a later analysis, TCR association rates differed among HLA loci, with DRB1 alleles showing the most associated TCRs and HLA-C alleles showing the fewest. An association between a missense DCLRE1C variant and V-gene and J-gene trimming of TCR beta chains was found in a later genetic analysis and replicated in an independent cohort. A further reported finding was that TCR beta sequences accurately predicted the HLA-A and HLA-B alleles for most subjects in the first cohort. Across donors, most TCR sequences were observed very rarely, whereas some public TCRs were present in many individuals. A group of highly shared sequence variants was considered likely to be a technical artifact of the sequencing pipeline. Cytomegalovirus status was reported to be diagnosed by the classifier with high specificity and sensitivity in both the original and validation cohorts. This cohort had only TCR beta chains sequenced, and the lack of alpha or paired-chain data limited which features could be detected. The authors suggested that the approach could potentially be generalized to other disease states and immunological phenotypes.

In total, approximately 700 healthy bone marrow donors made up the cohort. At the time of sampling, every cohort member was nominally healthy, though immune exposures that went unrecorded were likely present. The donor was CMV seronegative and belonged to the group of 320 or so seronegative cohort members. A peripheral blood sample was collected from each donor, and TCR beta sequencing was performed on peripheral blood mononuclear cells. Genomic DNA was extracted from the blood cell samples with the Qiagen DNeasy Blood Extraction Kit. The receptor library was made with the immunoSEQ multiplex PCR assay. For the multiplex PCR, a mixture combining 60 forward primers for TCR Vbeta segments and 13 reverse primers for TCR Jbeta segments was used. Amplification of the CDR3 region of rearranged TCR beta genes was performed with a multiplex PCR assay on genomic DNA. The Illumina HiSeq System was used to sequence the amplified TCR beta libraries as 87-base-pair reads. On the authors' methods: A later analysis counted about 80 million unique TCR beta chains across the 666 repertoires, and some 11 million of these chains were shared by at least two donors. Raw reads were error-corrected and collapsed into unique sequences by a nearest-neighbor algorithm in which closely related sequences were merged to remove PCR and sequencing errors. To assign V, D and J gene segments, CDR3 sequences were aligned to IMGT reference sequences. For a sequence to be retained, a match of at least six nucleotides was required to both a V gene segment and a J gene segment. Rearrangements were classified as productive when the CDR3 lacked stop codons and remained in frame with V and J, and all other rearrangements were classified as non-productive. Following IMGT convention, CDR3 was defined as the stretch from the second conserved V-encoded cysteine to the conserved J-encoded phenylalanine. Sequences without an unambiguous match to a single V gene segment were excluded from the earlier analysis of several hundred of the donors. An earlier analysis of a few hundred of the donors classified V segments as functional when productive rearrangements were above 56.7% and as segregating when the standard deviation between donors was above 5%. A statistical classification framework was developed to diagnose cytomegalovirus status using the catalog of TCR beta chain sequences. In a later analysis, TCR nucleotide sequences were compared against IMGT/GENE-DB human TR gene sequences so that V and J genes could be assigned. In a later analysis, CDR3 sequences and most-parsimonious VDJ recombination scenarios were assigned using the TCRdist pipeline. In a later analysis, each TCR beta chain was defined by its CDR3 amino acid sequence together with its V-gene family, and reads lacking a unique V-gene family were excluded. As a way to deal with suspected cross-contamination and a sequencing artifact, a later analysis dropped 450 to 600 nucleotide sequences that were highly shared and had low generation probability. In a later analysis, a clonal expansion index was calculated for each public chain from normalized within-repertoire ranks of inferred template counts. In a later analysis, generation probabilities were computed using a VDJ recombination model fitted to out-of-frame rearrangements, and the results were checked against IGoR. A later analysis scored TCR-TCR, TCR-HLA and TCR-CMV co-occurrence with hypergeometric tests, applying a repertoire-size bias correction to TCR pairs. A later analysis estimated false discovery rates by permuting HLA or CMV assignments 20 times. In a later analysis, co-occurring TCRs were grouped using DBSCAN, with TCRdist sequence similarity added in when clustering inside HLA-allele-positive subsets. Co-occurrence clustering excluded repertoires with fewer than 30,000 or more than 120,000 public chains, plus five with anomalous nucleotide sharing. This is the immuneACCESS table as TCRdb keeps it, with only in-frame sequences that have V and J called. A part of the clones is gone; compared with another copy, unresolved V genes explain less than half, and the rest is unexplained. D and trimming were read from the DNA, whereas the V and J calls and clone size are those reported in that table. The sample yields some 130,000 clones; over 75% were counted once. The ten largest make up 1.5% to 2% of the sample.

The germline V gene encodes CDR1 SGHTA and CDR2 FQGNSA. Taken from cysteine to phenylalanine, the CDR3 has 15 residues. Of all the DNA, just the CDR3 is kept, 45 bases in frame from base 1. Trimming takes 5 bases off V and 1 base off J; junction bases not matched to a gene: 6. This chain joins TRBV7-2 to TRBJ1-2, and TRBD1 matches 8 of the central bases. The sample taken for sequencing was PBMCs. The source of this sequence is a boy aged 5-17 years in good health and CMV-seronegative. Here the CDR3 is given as CASSRQGTINYGYTF. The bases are TGTGCCAGCAGCCGACAGGGGACCATTAACTATGGCTACACCTTC. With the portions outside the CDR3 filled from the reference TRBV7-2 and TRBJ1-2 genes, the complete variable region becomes GAGVSQSPSNKVTEKGKDVELRCDPISGHTALYWYRQSLGQGLEFLIYFQGNSAPDKSGLPSDRFSAERTGGSVSTLTIQRTQQEDSAVYLCASSRQGTINYGYTFGSGTRLTVV.